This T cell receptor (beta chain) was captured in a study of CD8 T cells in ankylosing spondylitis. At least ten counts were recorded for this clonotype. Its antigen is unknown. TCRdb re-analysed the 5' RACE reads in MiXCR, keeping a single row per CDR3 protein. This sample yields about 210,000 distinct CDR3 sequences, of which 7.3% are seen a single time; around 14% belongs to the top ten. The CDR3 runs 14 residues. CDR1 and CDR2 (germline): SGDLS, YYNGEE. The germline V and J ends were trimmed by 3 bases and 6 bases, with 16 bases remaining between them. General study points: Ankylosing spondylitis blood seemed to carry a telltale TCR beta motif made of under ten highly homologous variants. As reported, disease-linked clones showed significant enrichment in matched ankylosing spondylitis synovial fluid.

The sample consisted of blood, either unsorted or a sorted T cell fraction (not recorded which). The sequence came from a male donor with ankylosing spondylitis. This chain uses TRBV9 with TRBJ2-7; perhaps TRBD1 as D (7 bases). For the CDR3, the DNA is TGTGCCAGCAGCGCCCGACAGGGAGGTCGCGAGCAGTACTTC. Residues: CASSARQGGREQYF.